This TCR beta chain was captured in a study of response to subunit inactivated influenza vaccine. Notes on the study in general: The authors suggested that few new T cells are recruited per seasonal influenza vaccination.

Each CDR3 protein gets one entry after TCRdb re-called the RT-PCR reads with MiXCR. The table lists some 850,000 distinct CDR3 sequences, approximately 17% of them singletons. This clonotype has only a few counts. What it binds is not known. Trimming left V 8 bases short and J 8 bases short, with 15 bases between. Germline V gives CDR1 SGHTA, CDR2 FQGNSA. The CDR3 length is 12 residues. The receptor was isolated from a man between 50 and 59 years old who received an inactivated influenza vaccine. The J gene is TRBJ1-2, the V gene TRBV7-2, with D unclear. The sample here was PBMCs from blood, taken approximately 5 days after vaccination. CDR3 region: CASGREVGGYTF. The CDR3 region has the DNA TGTGCCAGCGGTCGAGAGGTGGGGGGCTACACCTTC.